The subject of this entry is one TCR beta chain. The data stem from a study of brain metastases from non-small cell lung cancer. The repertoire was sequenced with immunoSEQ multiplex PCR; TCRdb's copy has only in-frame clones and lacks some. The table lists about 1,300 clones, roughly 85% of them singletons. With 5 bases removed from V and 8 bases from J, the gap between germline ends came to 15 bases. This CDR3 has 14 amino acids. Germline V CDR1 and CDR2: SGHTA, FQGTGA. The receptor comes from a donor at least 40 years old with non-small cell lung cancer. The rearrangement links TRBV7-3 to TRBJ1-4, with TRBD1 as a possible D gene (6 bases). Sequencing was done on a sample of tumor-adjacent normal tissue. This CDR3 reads CASSPLGGSEKLFF. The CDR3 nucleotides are TGTGCCAGCAGCCCCCTCGGGGGCTCGGAAAAACTGTTTTTT.